Shown below are 31 T cell receptor beta chains from a single sample sequenced in a study of immune heterogeneity within non-small cell lung tumors. Template input was genomic DNA from bulk tumor (approximately 600 ng per sample). Collection of several biopsies per primary tumor, spaced far apart, took place during surgery. Those enrolled were patients newly diagnosed with untreated non-small cell lung cancer and undergoing curative surgery. The TCR beta CDR3 region underwent multiplex PCR amplification with 32 V and 13 J primers. TCRdb reanalysed the multiplex PCR reads using MiXCR and keeps one entry per CDR3 protein. The data show 5,000 or so distinct CDR3 sequences, with roughly 18% seen just once and approximately 4% held by the top ten. What was sequenced was lung tumor tissue. The source is a man aged 35 to 55 with non-small cell lung cancer.

Details on this clonotype: A read error may explain this, as a much larger clone is one base away. The chain recombines TRBV24-1 with TRBJ1-2; D is unclear. V lost 3 bases and J lost 4, with 8 bases in between. CDR1 is KGHDR and CDR2 is SFDVKD in the germline V gene. This CDR3 spans 13 amino acids. DNA of the CDR3: TGTGCCACCAGTGATAAGATGGGCTATGGCTACACCTTC. The encoded protein is CATSDKMGYGYTF.

This clonotype has ten or more counts. The chain combines TRBV20-1 with TRBJ2-3; the D gene could be TRBD1 or TRBD2 (5 bases each). CDR3 size: 14 residues. Trimming stripped 6 bases from V and 3 bases from J, with 16 bases between. Per germline, CDR1 DFQATT and CDR2 SNEGSKA (reference sequence). This CDR3 is CSAASGGGTDTQYF. The CDR3 DNA reads as TGCAGTGCGGCGAGCGGTGGGGGAACAGATACGCAGTATTTT.

This clonotype is medium-sized. For the CDR3, the DNA is TGTGCCAGCAGTTATGCGAGAGCCGGGGAGCTGTTTTTT. Amino acid sequence: CASSYARAGELFF. The chain has TRBV6-1 and TRBJ2-2; D gene uncertain. CDR1 MNHNS and CDR2 SASEGT come from the germline V gene. This CDR3 is 13 amino acids long. Trimming left V 5 bases short and J 6 bases short, with 10 bases between.

This clonotype is medium-sized (0.01 to 0.1%). The chain is built from TRBV5-1 and TRBJ2-7; a weak D match, TRBD1 (5 bases). CDR1 SGHRS and CDR2 YFSETQ come from the germline V gene. This CDR3 comprises 13 residues. The ends were cut back, 7 bases at V and 4 bases at J, with 15 bases in the middle. The DNA of the CDR3 is TGCGCCAGCGGTAAGGGGATTGGGTACGAGCAGTACTTC. As protein: CASGKGIGYEQYF.

This clonotype is labeled large (0.1 to 1%). V is TRBV30 and J is TRBJ1-2; D remains ambiguous. The CDR3 has 12 residues. The germline V gene has CDR1 GTSNPN and CDR2 SVGIG (reference sequence). Trimming removed 3 bases at V and 3 bases at J, with 8 bases between. The DNA for the CDR3 is TGTGCCTGGAGCCGGGAAGACTATGGCTACACCTTC. This translates into CAWSREDYGYTF.

In its sample, this clonotype ranks as medium-sized (0.01 to 0.1%). The rearrangement links TRBV20-1 to TRBJ1-5; TRBD1 is a possible D gene (6 bases). This CDR3 is 18 amino acids long. Germline V gene sequence: CDR1 DFQATT, CDR2 SNEGSKA (reference sequence). V lost 0 bases, J lost 0 bases, and 18 bases lay in between. The CDR3 DNA reads TGCAGTGCTAGAGATAGGGGGACAAGGGGGTATAGCAATCAGCCCCAGCATTTT. Its protein product is CSARDRGTRGYSNQPQHF.

The CDR3 DNA reads TGTGCCAGCAGCTTAGCCAGGGGGACGGAGACCCAGTACTTC. Its translation: CASSLARGTETQYF. This chain joins TRBV7-2 and TRBJ2-5; TRBD1 agrees at 7 bases. CDR1 is SGHTA and CDR2 is FQGNSA in the germline V gene. The CDR3 is made up of 14 amino acids. With 0 bases clipped from V and 5 bases from J, the junction kept 3 bases outside the gene matches.

This clonotype rates as medium-sized (0.01 to 0.1%). This chain uses TRBV6-1 with TRBJ1-5, with 9 positions matching TRBD1. V shed 8 bases and J 4 bases; nucleotides not matched to a gene: 9. The CDR3 spans 15 residues. Germline assignment: CDR1 MNHNS and CDR2 SASEGT. CDR3 sequence reads: CASRNWDRENQPQHF. CDR3 sequence (DNA): TGTGCCAGCCGTAACTGGGACAGGGAAAATCAGCCCCAGCATTTT.

This clonotype is medium-sized in the sample. This sequence joins TRBV6-2 or TRBV6-3 and TRBJ1-5, with a tentative D call TRBD1 (6 bases). The CDR3 is 17 amino acids. From germline, CDR1 is MNHEY and CDR2 SVGEGT. Between the trimmed V and J ends, which lost 2 bases and 3 bases, there was a span of 17 bases. The CDR3 sequence is CASSYARGGTNNQPQHF. The CDR3 DNA reads TGTGCCAGCAGTTACGCTCGAGGAGGGACAAACAATCAGCCCCAGCATTTT.

This clonotype was recorded at least ten times. The J gene is TRBJ2-3, the V gene TRBV20-1; TRBD2 matches 11 bases. This CDR3 contains 14 residues. CDR1 DFQATT and CDR2 SNEGSKA come from the germline V gene (reference sequence). V dropped 4 bases and J dropped 8; count of bases not matched to a gene: 8. The CDR3 spells CSAKLAGGEGTQYF. The CDR3 nucleotides are TGCAGTGCTAAGCTAGCGGGGGGTGAAGGTACGCAGTATTTT.

As for this clonotype: This could be a read error, since a much larger clone is one nucleotide away. This rearrangement joins TRBV2 to TRBJ2-1; D gene uncertain. This CDR3 is 14 amino acids long. V lost 4 bases, J lost 9 bases, and 16 bases lay in between. CDR1 and CDR2 (germline): SNHLY, FYNNEI. CDR3: CASSVSGVHSEQFF. The CDR3 DNA sequence: TGTGCCAGCAGTGTAAGTGGTGTCCACAGTGAGCAGTTCTTC. The full variable domain, completed using reference TRBV2 and TRBJ2-1, is EPEVTQTPSHQVTQMGQEVILRCVPISNHLYFYWYRQILGQKVEFLVSFYNNEISEKSEIFDDQFSVERPDGSNFTLKIRSTKLEDSAMYFCASSVSGVHSEQFFGPGTRLTVL.

By proportion, this clonotype is medium-sized. Because the CDR3 is missing its conserved closing phenylalanine or tryptophan, this is likely a read error. The limits of the CDR3 on the DNA are not certain, so only TCRdb's listed CDR3 is given. The chain couples TRBV6-2 or TRBV6-3 to TRBJ2-7; TRBD1, the table's D call, was not compared with the DNA. Germline V gene lookup returns CDR1 MNHEY and CDR2 SVGEGT. Both ends counted, the CDR3 spans 12 residues. CDR3 region: CASSTGMGQPAC.

This chain uses TRBV20-1 with TRBJ1-1; TRBD1 is a possible D gene (5 bases). Trimming shortened V by 4 bases and J by 1 base, and 10 bases separated the two germline ends. CDR1 and CDR2 (germline): DFQATT, SNEGSKA (reference sequence). This CDR3 is built from 13 residues. The CDR3 reads CSAKRGSNTEAFF. CDR3 sequence (DNA): TGCAGTGCTAAGAGGGGCTCGAACACTGAAGCTTTCTTT.

As to this clonotype: A much more abundant neighbour one base away suggests this may be a read error. The chain joins TRBV5-6 to TRBJ1-3; D gene uncertain. The germline CDR1 and CDR2 sequences are SGHDT and YYEEEE. The length of the CDR3 is 15 residues. The CDR3 DNA follows: TGTTCCAGCAGCTTGTTTAGGGAAGGAGGAAACACCATATATTTT. Protein: CSSSLFREGGNTIYF.

This clonotype is medium-sized (0.01 to 0.1%) within its sample. The J gene is TRBJ1-6, the V gene TRBV30; D unclear. Per germline, CDR1 GTSNPN and CDR2 SVGIG (reference sequence). The CDR3 length is 16 residues. V shed 2 bases and J shed 0 bases, with 11 bases lying between them. In DNA form, the CDR3 reads TGTGCCTGGAGTTGGTCAGGAAGCTCCTATAATTCACCCCTCCACTTT. Its protein is CAWSWSGSSYNSPLHF. The variable domain in full, with the rest retrieved from reference TRBV30 and TRBJ1-6, is SQTIHQWPATLVQPVGSPLSLECTVEGTSNPNLYWYRQAAGRGLQLLFYSVGIGQISSEVPQNLSASRPQDRQFILSSKKLLLSDSGFYLCAWSWSGSSYNSPLHFGNGTRLTVT.

By sample share, this clonotype is large. The chain combines TRBV19 with TRBJ1-5; D remains ambiguous. Deletions cut 3 bases from V and 4 bases from J, with 13 bases between. The CDR3 length is 15 residues. Germline CDR1 and CDR2: LNHDA and SQIVND (reference sequence). DNA of the CDR3: TGTGCCAGTAGTATCTACGGGGAAACAAATCAGCCCCAGCATTTT. This encodes CASSIYGETNQPQHF. The complete variable domain, with remaining parts taken from reference TRBV19 and TRBJ1-5, reads DGGITQSPKYLFRKEGQNVTLSCEQNLNHDAMYWYRQDPGQGLRLIYYSQIVNDFQKGDIAEGYSVSREKKESFPLTVTSAQKNPTAFYLCASSIYGETNQPQHFGDGTRLSIL.

In its sample, this clonotype ranks as medium-sized. This chain uses TRBV5-1 with TRBJ2-7; 7 bases are a match to TRBD1. V dropped 4 bases and J dropped 0; count of bases not matched to a gene: 7. The CDR3 sequence is 15 residues long. The V gene's germline CDR1 is SGHRS and CDR2 YFSETQ. CDR3 in DNA: TGCGCCAGCAGCGCCCGGACAGGTTACTCCTACGAGCAGTACTTC. Translated: CASSARTGYSYEQYF.

This clonotype was found once. A read error is possible here, since a much larger clone lies one base away. This chain uses TRBV10-3 with TRBJ2-3; 7 bases agree with TRBD2. The CDR3 is made up of 13 amino acids. Germline CDR1 ENHRY, CDR2 SYGVKD. V lost 4 bases, J lost 6 bases, and 4 bases stayed unmatched. CDR3 residues: CAISGREGDTQYF. The CDR3 DNA follows: TGTGCCATCAGTGGGAGGGAGGGGGATACGCAGTATTTT.

By share, this clonotype counts as medium-sized. J is TRBJ2-7 and V is TRBV24-1; D is ambiguous. Per germline, CDR1 KGHDR and CDR2 SFDVKD. Trimming removed 2 bases from V and 2 bases from J, with 12 bases in between. There are 15 residues in the CDR3. CDR3 DNA sequence: TGTGCCACCAGTGATTCTGCGGCCTCCGCCTACGAGCAGTACTTC. This encodes CATSDSAASAYEQYF.

Comment on this clonotype: The junction departs from the called germline gene at one end, perhaps through a read error. The gene calls are TRBV7-9 and TRBJ1-1, with D possibly matching TRBD1 (5 bases). CDR3 size: 15 residues. Per the germline V gene, CDR1 is SEHNR and CDR2 is FQNEAQ (reference sequence). The CDR3 DNA sequence: TGTGCCAGCAGCTCAATCACCTACAGGAACACTGAGGCTTTCTTT. Residues: CASSSITYRNTEAFF.

By sample fraction, this clonotype is medium-sized (0.01 to 0.1%). This chain uses TRBV6-1 with TRBJ1-4, with D perhaps matching TRBD1 (5 bases). Germline V lookup: CDR1 MNHNS, CDR2 SASEGT. Trimming removed 8 bases from V and 7 bases from J, with 23 bases in between. CDR3 length equals 16 residues. The CDR3 loop reads CASSRGLTDSGEKLFF. In nucleotides, the CDR3 is TGTGCCAGCTCCCGAGGGTTGACAGATTCGGGTGAAAAACTGTTTTTT.

By frequency in the sample, this clonotype is medium-sized (0.01 to 0.1%). The V call is TRBV20-1, the J call TRBJ2-7, with D possibly being TRBD1 (5 bases). V was clipped by 5 bases and J by 1 base, with 9 bases between them. Germline lookup yields CDR1 DFQATT and CDR2 SNEGSKA (reference sequence). The CDR3 contains 12 residues. CDR3 bases: TGCAGTGCTCCTCAGGGATCCTACGAGCAGTACTTC. Protein product: CSAPQGSYEQYF.

As for this clonotype: A clone one base away is much larger, so this may be a read error. The chain is built from TRBV7-3 and TRBJ2-2; D uncertain. The V gene's germline CDR1 is SGHTA and CDR2 FQGTGA. The CDR3 is 14 amino acids. CDR3 sequence reads: CGSSLMRNTGELFF. CDR3 coding DNA: TGTGGCAGCAGCTTAATGAGGAACACCGGGGAGCTGTTTTTT.

Relative to its sample, this clonotype is medium-sized. The genes are TRBV27 and TRBJ1-2, with no clear D. In germline, CDR1 is MNHEY, CDR2 SMNVEV (reference sequence). The CDR3 has 11 amino acids. The V gene lost 10 bases and the J gene lost 4 bases, with 10 bases spanning the gap. CDR3 nucleotide sequence: TGTGCCACGAGGTGGGTCTATGGCTACACCTTC. This encodes CATRWVYGYTF.

The table lists this clonotype with many counts. This chain links TRBV5-1 with TRBJ2-1; 9 positions agree with TRBD1. Trimming cost V 1 base and J 7 bases; bases outside gene matches: 6. Germline-derived CDR1 and CDR2 are SGHRS and YFSETQ. This CDR3 comprises 15 residues. The DNA for the CDR3 is TGCGCCAGCAGCTTGACGGGACAGGGAATAAATGAGCAGTTCTTC. It specifies CASSLTGQGINEQFF.

This clonotype is medium-sized in the sample. The V and J genes are TRBV10-1 and TRBJ2-3, with D possibly TRBD1 on 6 matching bases. The CDR3 covers 13 residues. V lost 4 bases and J 6 bases, leaving 11 bases between the germline ends. Germline V CDR1 and CDR2: WNHNN, SYGVQD (reference sequence). CDR3 nucleotides: TGCGCCAGCAGTGTTGGGGGCGTCGATACGCAGTATTTT. As protein: CASSVGGVDTQYF.

The CDR3 region is CASSLGRLNTEAFF. CDR3 bases: TGCGCCAGCAGCCTGGGCCGGCTGAACACTGAAGCTTTCTTT. V gene TRBV4-1 combines with J gene TRBJ1-1; D is unclear. Trimming took 4 bases from V and 0 from J, leaving 9 bases between them. The CDR3 spans 14 residues. Germline CDR1 MGHRA, CDR2 YSYEKL.

Notes on this clonotype: Since a much larger clone is just one base distant, this may be a read error. This chain connects TRBV2 to TRBJ1-3; D may be TRBD1 (5 bases). Germline lookup yields CDR1 SNHLY and CDR2 FYNNEI. The CDR3 extends over 15 amino acids. Here the CDR3 reads CASGDAWTSRNTIYF. CDR3 sequence (DNA): TGTGCCAGCGGTGATGCGTGGACATCTCGAAACACCATATATTTT.

Within the sample, this clonotype is medium-sized. This chain joins TRBV28 and TRBJ1-2, with D possibly matching TRBD1 (6 bases). CDR1 and CDR2 (germline): MDHEN, SYDVKM. The CDR3 is 13 residues long. Trimming took off 5 bases at V and 8 bases at J, with 15 bases between the two ends. This CDR3 is CASSRGTSEGYTF. The CDR3 DNA is TGTGCCAGCAGTCGGGGGACATCCGAAGGCTACACCTTC.

By sample fraction, this clonotype is medium-sized (0.01 to 0.1%). J is TRBJ1-3 and V is TRBV20-1; D possibly corresponds to TRBD1 (5 bases). The CDR3 runs to 14 residues. Germline loops: CDR1 DFQATT, CDR2 SNEGSKA (reference sequence). Deletions cut 5 bases from V and 3 bases from J, with 14 bases between. This CDR3 reads CSAGRGGSGNTIYF. In nucleotides, the CDR3 is TGCAGTGCTGGGCGGGGGGGAAGTGGAAACACCATATATTTT.

There are many counts of this clonotype. The chain recombines TRBV20-1 with TRBJ2-5; TRBD1 is a possible D gene (6 bases). There are 13 residues in the CDR3. CDR1 is DFQATT, CDR2 SNEGSKA, per germline (reference sequence). The germline V and J ends were trimmed by 3 bases and 5 bases, with 13 bases remaining between them. DNA for the CDR3: TGCAGTGCTAGTACAGGGCGGTGGGAGACCCAGTACTTC. It specifies CSASTGRWETQYF.